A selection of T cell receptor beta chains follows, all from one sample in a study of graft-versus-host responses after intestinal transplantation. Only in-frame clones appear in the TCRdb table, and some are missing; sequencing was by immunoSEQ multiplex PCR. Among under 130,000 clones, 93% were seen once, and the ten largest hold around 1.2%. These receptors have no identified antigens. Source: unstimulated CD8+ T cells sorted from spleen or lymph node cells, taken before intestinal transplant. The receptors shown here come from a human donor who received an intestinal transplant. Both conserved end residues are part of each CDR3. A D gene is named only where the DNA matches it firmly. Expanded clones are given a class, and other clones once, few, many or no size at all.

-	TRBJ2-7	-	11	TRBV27	TGTGCCAGCAGTTTTGGGGGCGAGCAGTACTTC	CASSFGGEQYF
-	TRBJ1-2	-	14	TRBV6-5	TGTGCCAGCAGTCCTGCTGGGGGCCACTATGGCTACACCTTC	CASSPAGGHYGYTF
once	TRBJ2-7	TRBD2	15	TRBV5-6	TGTGCCAGCAGCTTGAGTTGGGGGGGGAGCTACGAGCAGTACTTC	CASSLSWGGSYEQYF
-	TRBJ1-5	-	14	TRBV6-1	TGTGCCAGCAGTGAATTCCCCACCGGTCAGCCCCAGCATTTT	CASSEFPTGQPQHF
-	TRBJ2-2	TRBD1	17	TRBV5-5	TGTGCCAGCAGCTTGGCTCCGGGACAGGGACGGACCGGGGAGCTGTTTTTT	CASSLAPGQGRTGELFF
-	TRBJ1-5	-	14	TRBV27	TGTGCCAGCAGTCCGTACAGTCCTGAGCAGCCCCAGCATTTT	CASSPYSPEQPQHF
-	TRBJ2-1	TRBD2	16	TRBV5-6	TGTGCCAGCAACCATAAAGCGGGGGGGCTAGTATATGAGCAGTTCTTC	CASNHKAGGLVYEQFF
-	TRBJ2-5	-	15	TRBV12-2	TGTGCAAGTCGCCCCGGCGGCAGGGGCCCGGAGACCCAGTACTTC	CASRPGGRGPETQYF
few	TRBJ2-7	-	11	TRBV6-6	TGTGCCAGCAGAAACACCTACGAGCAGTACTTC	CASRNTYEQYF
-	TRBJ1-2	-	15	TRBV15	TGTGCCACCAGCAGAGATCGAGGGCAGGGTTATGGCTACACCTTC	CATSRDRGQGYGYTF
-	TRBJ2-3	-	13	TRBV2	TGTGCCAGCAGAAAAGGTGGCTCAGATACGCAGTATTTT	CASRKGGSDTQYF
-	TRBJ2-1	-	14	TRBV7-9	TGTGCCAGCAGCTTTAGCGAGTTATACAATGAGCAGTTCTTC	CASSFSELYNEQFF
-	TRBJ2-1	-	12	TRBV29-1	TGCAGCGTAGGCGGGGTGAGCAATGAGCAGTTCTTC	CSVGGVSNEQFF
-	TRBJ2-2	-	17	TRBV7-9	TGTGCCAGCAGCGCGCCGGGGCCGCACGCGAACACCGGGGAGCTGTTTTTT	CASSAPGPHANTGELFF
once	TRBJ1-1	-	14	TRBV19	TGTGCCAGTAGTATAGCCCAGGGTGGAACTGAAGCTTTCTTT	CASSIAQGGTEAFF
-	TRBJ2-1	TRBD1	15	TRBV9	TGTGCCAGCAGCGTAGCTCTAGGGGGCCCTAATGAGCAGTTCTTC	CASSVALGGPNEQFF
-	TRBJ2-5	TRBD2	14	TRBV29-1	TGCAGCGTTATTACTCCGGGGGGGCCGGGGACCCAGTACTTC	CSVITPGGPGTQYF
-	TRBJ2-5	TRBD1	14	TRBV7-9	TGTGCCAGCAGCCCCGGGACAGGGGGTGAGACCCAGTACTTC	CASSPGTGGETQYF
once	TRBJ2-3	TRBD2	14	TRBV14	TGTGCCAGCAGCCCCACGGGGGGAGGAGATACGCAGTATTTT	CASSPTGGGDTQYF
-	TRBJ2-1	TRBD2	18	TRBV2	TGTGCCAGCAGTGAAAAAGAGTGGGCGGGGGGGCCGGACAATGAGCAGTTCTTC	CASSEKEWAGGPDNEQFF
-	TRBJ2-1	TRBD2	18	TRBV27	TGTGCCAGCACCTATGGGACTAGCGGGGGGATTCGCGACAATGAGCAGTTCTTC	CASTYGTSGGIRDNEQFF
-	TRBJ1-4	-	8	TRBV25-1	TGTGCCAGCAGGGTACTGTTTTTT	CASRVLFF
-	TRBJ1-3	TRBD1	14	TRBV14	TGTGCCAGCAGACCTACAGGGGTAGGAAACACCATATATTTT	CASRPTGVGNTIYF
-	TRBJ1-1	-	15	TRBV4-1	TGCGCCAGCACGGGGGGGGGCGGTGTGAACACTGAAGCTTTCTTT	CASTGGGGVNTEAFF
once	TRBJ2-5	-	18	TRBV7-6	TGTGCCAGCAGCTTAGGGGTTATGATATCTGCCTCCAAAGAGACCCAGTACTTC	CASSLGVMISASKETQYF
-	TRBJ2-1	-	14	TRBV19	TGTGCCAGTAGTTTCAGGGTGTCCTACAATGAGCAGTTCTTC	CASSFRVSYNEQFF
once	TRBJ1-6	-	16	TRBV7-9	TGTGCCAGCAGCTTCCGGACCAGGGAGGTCAGTTCACCCCTCCACTTT	CASSFRTREVSSPLHF
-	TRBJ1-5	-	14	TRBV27	TGTGCCAGCAGTTTAAGTGGGGGCAATCAGCCCCAGCATTTT	CASSLSGGNQPQHF
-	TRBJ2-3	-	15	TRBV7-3	TGTGCCAGCAGCTTAGGCAGGGCAGGCACAGATACGCAGTATTTT	CASSLGRAGTDTQYF
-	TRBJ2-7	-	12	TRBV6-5	TGTGCCAGCGGCGACATCGGCTACGAGCAGTACTTC	CASGDIGYEQYF
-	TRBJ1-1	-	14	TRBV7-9	TGTGCCAGCAGCTCCAGGGTTGGGAACACTGAAGCTTTCTTT	CASSSRVGNTEAFF
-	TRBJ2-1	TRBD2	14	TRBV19	TGTGCCAGTAGTACTAGCGGGGGCTACAATGAGCAGTTCTTC	CASSTSGGYNEQFF
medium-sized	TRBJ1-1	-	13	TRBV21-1	TGTGCCAGCAGCAAAGAATCACGGCCTGAAGCTTTCTTT	CASSKESRPEAFF
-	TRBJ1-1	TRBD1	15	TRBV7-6	TGTGCCAGCAGTCATGAGACAGGGTTGGGCACTGAAGCTTTCTTT	CASSHETGLGTEAFF
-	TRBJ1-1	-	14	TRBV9	TGTGCCAGCAGCTCGGGCGGTTCGAACACTGAAGCTTTCTTT	CASSSGGSNTEAFF
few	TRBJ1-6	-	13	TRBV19	TGTGCCAGTAGTTTAGGGGCCGTTTCACCCCTCCACTTT	CASSLGAVSPLHF
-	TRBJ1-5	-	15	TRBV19	TGTGCCAGTAGTATCTCTCTATCGGGGTGGCAGCCCCAGCATTTT	CASSISLSGWQPQHF
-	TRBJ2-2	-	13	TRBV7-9	TGTGCCAGCAGCCCAGGACCCACCGGGGAGCTGTTTTTT	CASSPGPTGELFF
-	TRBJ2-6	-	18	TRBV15	TGTGCCACCAGCAGAAAAAGGCAGGGCGTTTCTGGGGCCAACGTCCTGACTTTC	CATSRKRQGVSGANVLTF
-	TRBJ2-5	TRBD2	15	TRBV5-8	TGTGCCAGCAGCTTGGCCCAATTCATGGGGGGGGCCCAGTACTTC	CASSLAQFMGGAQYF
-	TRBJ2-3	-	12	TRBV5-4	TGTGCCAGCAGCTTGGGAGACTATCTATGGTATTTT	CASSLGDYLWYF
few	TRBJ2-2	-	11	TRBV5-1	TGCGCCAGCAGCTTCACCGGGGAGCTGTTTTTT	CASSFTGELFF
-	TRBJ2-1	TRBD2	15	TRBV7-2	TGTGCCAGCAGCTTACTAGCGGGGGGCCCCAATGAGCAGTTCTTC	CASSLLAGGPNEQFF
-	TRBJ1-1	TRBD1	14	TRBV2	TGTGCCAGCATGAACGGACAGGGAGGTACTGAAGCTTTCTTT	CASMNGQGGTEAFF
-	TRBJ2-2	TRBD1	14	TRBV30	TGTGCCTCAAGACAGGGAGTTGCCACCGGGGAGCTGTTTTTT	CASRQGVATGELFF
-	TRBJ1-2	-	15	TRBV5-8	TGTGCCAGCAGCTTGTTTCCAGGGACTAACTATGGCTACACCTTC	CASSLFPGTNYGYTF
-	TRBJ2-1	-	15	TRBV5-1	TGCGCCAGCAGCTTGGTTGGGGTCTCCTACAATGAGCAGTTCTTC	CASSLVGVSYNEQFF
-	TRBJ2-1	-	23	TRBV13	-	CASSLNRVHDLHNEQFFPGRQFF
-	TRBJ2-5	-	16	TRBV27	TGTGCCAGCAGTCCGCTCGGGGGGCCAAAGAAAGAGACCCAGTACTTC	CASSPLGGPKKETQYF
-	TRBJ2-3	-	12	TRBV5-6	TGTGCCAGCAGCTTGGCTCCAGATACGCAGTATTTT	CASSLAPDTQYF
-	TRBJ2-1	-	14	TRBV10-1	TGCGCCAGCAGTGAGTCTCGTGGCGGGGTTGAGCAGTTCTTC	CASSESRGGVEQFF
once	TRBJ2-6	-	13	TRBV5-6	TGTGCCAGCAGCTGGTCTGGGGCCAACGTCCTGACTTTC	CASSWSGANVLTF
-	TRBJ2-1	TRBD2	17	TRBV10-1	TGCGCCAGCTCCCCTACCGTAGCGGGGGGGCCCCACAATGAGCAGTTCTTC	CASSPTVAGGPHNEQFF
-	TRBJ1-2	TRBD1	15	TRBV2	TGTGCCAGCAGTGAAGCGCTCGGGACAGGGGTCGGCTACACCTTC	CASSEALGTGVGYTF